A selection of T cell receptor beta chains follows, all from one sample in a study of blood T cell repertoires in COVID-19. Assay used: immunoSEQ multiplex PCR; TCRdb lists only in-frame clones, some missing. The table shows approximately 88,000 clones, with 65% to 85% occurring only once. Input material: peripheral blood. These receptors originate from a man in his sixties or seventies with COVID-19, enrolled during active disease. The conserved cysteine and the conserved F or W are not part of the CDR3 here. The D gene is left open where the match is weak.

CDR3aa: ATNSGRGTEAF; len: 11; v_gene: TRBV10-3; d_gene: NA
CDR3aa: SVERTGQETQY; len: 11; v_gene: TRBV29-1; d_gene: TRBD1
CDR3aa: ASSPRTGDGYT; len: 11; v_gene: TRBV11-2; d_gene: TRBD1
CDR3aa: ASSQVGKRGGANTGELF; len: 17; v_gene: TRBV4-1; d_gene: TRBD2
CDR3aa: ASSILAGASYNEQF; len: 14; v_gene: TRBV7-2; d_gene: TRBD2
CDR3aa: SVSQGSNQPQH; len: 11; v_gene: TRBV29-1; d_gene: TRBD1
CDR3aa: ASSSLGTSEQY; len: 11; v_gene: TRBV28; d_gene: NA
CDR3aa: ASSFGGGYTDTQY; len: 13; v_gene: TRBV11-2; d_gene: TRBD2
CDR3aa: ASSITGGALVEQY; len: 13; v_gene: TRBV7-9; d_gene: NA
CDR3aa: ASSQEDRATGELF; len: 13; v_gene: TRBV4-2; d_gene: TRBD1
CDR3aa: ASSGGQGYGYT; len: 11; v_gene: TRBV7-8; d_gene: TRBD1
CDR3aa: SVGTGMNTEAF; len: 11; v_gene: TRBV29-1; d_gene: NA
CDR3aa: ASTKPGGGYGYT; len: 12; v_gene: TRBV7-2; d_gene: NA
CDR3aa: ASSPTTGNTGELF; len: 13; v_gene: TRBV7-7; d_gene: NA
CDR3aa: ASSATSTGVVTEAF; len: 14; v_gene: TRBV2; d_gene: TRBD1
CDR3aa: ASSRAGGAKDQPQH; len: 14; v_gene: TRBV4-1; d_gene: TRBD1
CDR3aa: ASSQLDSHYGYT; len: 12; v_gene: TRBV14; d_gene: NA
CDR3aa: ASSSYGTGAYNEQF; len: 14; v_gene: TRBV7-2; d_gene: TRBD1
CDR3aa: ASSLEMRAATQY; len: 12; v_gene: TRBV7-2; d_gene: NA
CDR3aa: ASSSRGGGADTQY; len: 13; v_gene: TRBV7-2; d_gene: TRBD2
CDR3aa: ASSPWDRQSKVGYT; len: 14; v_gene: TRBV27; d_gene: TRBD1
CDR3aa: ASREQGASYGYT; len: 12; v_gene: TRBV6-6; d_gene: TRBD1
CDR3aa: ASSLDIPGQGTSPLH; len: 15; v_gene: TRBV4-3; d_gene: TRBD1
CDR3aa: ASSLPGLYNEQF; len: 12; v_gene: TRBV7-2; d_gene: NA
CDR3aa: ASSRQTGPASGNTIY; len: 15; v_gene: TRBV4-1; d_gene: TRBD1
CDR3aa: ASSFGGYNSPLH; len: 12; v_gene: TRBV27; d_gene: NA
CDR3aa: AISETGGNTIY; len: 11; v_gene: TRBV10-3; d_gene: NA
CDR3aa: ATSDRAFSGNTIY; len: 13; v_gene: TRBV19; d_gene: TRBD1
CDR3aa: SVGSLSSTDTQY; len: 12; v_gene: TRBV29-1; d_gene: NA
CDR3aa: ASSFSGTSGRRLF; len: 13; v_gene: TRBV28; d_gene: TRBD2
CDR3aa: ASSLGGSYNEQF; len: 12; v_gene: TRBV27; d_gene: NA
CDR3aa: AIGQNTGELF; len: 10; v_gene: TRBV10-3; d_gene: NA
CDR3aa: ASSLAGGVHGYT; len: 12; v_gene: TRBV7-9; d_gene: NA
CDR3aa: SVEAVPGSYEQY; len: 12; v_gene: TRBV29-1; d_gene: NA
CDR3aa: ASSLGGSNQPQH; len: 12; v_gene: TRBV5-1; d_gene: NA
CDR3aa: ASSQDPDKLSGYT; len: 13; v_gene: TRBV4-1; d_gene: NA
CDR3aa: ATSRAGLSSGNTIY; len: 14; v_gene: TRBV15; d_gene: NA
CDR3aa: ASSPDRGYEQY; len: 11; v_gene: TRBV27; d_gene: TRBD1
CDR3aa: ASSPGPGLANTGELF; len: 15; v_gene: TRBV5-1; d_gene: TRBD2